This TCR beta chain was identified during a study of cytomegalovirus exposure and HLA in healthy donors. Primers: 60 Vbeta forward and 13 Jbeta reverse. TCRdb's table, derived via immunoSEQ multiplex PCR, lists solely in-frame clones and lacks some. The data show under 200,000 clones, about an eighth seen once. The length of the CDR3 is 16 residues. V lost 5 bases, J lost 7 bases, and 15 bases stayed unmatched. Germline CDR1 is PRHDT and CDR2 is FYEKMQ (reference sequence). The chain has TRBV13 and TRBJ1-2; 8 nucleotides align to TRBD1. The specimen was PBMCs. The receptor was derived from a man in his forties or fifties in good health and CMV-seropositive. CDR3 region: CASSLLIPGQGAGYTF. CDR3 coding DNA: TGTGCCAGCAGCCTCTTAATTCCGGGCCAGGGGGCTGGCTACACCTTC.